This T cell receptor beta chain was identified during a study of blood T cell repertoires in COVID-19. Clinical history reported by participants formed the basis on which cohorts were assigned. Participants classified as exposed had met a COVID-19 case within 2 weeks before study entry. The CDR3 is made up of 15 amino acids. V lost 2 bases, J lost 0 bases, and 7 bases lay in between. The V gene's germline CDR1 is LGHDT and CDR2 YNNKEL (reference sequence). Method: immunoSEQ multiplex PCR; TCRdb's copy keeps in-frame clones and lacks some. Of around 250,000 clones detected, approximately 89% appear once; the ten largest clones hold 2.5% to 3.5%.

This rearrangement joins TRBV3-1 (or the pseudogene TRBV3-2) to TRBJ1-4; no reliable D call. The sample comprised PBMCs or T cells enriched from blood (not recorded which). This receptor was obtained from a woman in her forties who had been exposed to COVID-19. DNA for the CDR3: TGTGCCAGCAGCCAATCCCCTCCAACTAATGAAAAACTGTTTTTT. Protein sequence: CASSQSPPTNEKLFF.